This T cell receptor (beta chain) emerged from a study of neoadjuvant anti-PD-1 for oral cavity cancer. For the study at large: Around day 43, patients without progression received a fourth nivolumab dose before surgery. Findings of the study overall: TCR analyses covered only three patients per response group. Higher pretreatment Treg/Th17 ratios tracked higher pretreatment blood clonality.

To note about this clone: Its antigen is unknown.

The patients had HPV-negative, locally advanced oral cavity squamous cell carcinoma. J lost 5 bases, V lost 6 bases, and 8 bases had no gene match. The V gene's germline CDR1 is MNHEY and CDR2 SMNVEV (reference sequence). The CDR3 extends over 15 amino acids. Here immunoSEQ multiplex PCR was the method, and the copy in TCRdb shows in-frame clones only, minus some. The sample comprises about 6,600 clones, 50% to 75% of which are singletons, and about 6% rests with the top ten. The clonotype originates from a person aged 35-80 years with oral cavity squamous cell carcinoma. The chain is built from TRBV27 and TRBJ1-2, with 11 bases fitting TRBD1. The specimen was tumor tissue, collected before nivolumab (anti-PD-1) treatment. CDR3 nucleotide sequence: TGTGCCAGCAGGGAGGGACAGGGGGAGATTTATGGCTACACCTTC. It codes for CASREGQGEIYGYTF.